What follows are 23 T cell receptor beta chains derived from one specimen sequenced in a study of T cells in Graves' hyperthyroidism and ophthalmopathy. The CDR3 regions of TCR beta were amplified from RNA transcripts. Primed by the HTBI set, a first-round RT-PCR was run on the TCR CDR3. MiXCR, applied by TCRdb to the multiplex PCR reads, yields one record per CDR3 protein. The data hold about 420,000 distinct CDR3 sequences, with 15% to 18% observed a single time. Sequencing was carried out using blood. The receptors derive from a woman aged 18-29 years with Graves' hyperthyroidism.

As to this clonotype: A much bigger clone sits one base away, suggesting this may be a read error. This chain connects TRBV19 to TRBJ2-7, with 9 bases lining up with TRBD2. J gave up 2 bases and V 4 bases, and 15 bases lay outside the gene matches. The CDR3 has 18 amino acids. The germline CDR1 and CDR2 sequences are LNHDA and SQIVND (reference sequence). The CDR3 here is CASSTATGTSRNTYEQYF. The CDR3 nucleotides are TGTGCCAGTAGTACCGCTACCGGGACTAGCAGGAACACCTACGAGCAGTACTTC.

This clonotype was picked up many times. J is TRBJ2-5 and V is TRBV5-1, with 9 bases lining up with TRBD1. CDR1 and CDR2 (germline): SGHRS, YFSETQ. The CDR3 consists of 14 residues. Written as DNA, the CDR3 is TGCGCGAGCGAACCGGGGACAGGGAAAGAGACCCAGTACTTC. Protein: CASEPGTGKETQYF.

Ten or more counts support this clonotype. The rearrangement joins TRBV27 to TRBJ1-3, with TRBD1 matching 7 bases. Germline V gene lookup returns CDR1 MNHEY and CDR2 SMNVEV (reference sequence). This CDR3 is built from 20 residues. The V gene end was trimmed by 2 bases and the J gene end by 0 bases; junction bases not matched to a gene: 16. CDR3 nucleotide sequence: TGTGCCAGCAGTTTAAGAGGCGGGACAGAGAACACCAACTCTGGAAACACCATATATTTT. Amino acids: CASSLRGGTENTNSGNTIYF.

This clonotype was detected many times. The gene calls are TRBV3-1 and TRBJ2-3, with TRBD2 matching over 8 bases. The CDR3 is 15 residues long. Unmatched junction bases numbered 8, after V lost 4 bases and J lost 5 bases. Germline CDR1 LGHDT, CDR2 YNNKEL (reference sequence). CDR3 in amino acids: CASSLGAGAGDTQYF. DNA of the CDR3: TGTGCCAGCAGCCTAGGAGCGGGGGCCGGAGATACGCAGTATTTT.

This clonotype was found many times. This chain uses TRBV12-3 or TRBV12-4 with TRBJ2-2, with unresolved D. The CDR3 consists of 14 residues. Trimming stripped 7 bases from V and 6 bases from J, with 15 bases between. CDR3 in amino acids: CASTPVELAGELFF. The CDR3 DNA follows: TGTGCCAGCACCCCCGTAGAGCTGGCCGGGGAGCTGTTTTTT.

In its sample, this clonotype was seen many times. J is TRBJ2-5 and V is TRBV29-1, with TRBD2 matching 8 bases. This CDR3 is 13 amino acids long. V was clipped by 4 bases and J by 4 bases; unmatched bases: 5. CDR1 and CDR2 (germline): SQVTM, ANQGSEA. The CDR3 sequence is CSVGAGGGETQYF. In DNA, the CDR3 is TGCAGCGTTGGGGCGGGGGGAGGAGAGACCCAGTACTTC.

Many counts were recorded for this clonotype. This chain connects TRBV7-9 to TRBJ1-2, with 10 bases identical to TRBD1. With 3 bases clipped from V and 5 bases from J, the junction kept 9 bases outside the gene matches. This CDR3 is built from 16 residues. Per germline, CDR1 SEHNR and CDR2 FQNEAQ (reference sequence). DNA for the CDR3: TGTGCCAGCAGCTTGGGACAGGGGACAAACGCTTATGGCTACACCTTC. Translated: CASSLGQGTNAYGYTF.

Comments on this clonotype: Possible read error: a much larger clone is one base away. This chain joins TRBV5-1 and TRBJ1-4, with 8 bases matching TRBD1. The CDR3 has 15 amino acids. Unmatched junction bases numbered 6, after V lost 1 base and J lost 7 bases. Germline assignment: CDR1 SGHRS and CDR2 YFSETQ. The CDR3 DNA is TGCGCCAGCAGCTTGCTGACAGGGGAGGGTGAAAAACTGTTTTTT. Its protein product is CASSLLTGEGEKLFF. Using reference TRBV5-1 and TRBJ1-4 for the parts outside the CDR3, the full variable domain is KAGVTQTPRYLIKTRGQQVTLSCSPISGHRSVSWYQQTPGQGLQFLFEYFSETQRNKGNFPGRFSGRQFSNSRSEMNVSTLELGDSALYLCASSLLTGEGEKLFFGSGTQLSVL.

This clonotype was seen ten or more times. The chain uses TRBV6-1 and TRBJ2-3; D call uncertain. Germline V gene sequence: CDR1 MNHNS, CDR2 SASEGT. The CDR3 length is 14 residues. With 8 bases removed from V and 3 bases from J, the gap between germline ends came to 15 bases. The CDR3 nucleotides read TGTGCCAGCCTCTTAGAAGTGCGGACAGATACGCAGTATTTT. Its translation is CASLLEVRTDTQYF.

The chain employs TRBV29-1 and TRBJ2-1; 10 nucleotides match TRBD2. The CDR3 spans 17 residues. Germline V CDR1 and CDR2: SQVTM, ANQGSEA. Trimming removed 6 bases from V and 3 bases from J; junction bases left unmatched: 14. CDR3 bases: TGCAGCGTCGTCTATTCTAGCGGGGGCACTAACTACAATGAGCAGTTCTTC. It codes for CSVVYSSGGTNYNEQFF.

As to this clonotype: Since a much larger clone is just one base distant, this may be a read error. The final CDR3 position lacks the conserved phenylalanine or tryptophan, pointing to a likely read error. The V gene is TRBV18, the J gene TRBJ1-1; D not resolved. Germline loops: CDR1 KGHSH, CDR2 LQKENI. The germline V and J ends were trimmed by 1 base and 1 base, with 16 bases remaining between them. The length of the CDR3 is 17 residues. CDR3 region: CASSPRLTPNTNTEAFL. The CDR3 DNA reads TGTGCCAGCTCACCACGTTTGACTCCAAACACGAACACTGAAGCTTTCCTT.

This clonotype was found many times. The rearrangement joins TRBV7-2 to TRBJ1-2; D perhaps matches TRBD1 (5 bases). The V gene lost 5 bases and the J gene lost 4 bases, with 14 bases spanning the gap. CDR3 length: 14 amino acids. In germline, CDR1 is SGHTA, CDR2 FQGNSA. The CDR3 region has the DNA TGTGCCAGCAGCGTTTACGGGGGTGGCTATGGCTACACCTTC. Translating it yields CASSVYGGGYGYTF.

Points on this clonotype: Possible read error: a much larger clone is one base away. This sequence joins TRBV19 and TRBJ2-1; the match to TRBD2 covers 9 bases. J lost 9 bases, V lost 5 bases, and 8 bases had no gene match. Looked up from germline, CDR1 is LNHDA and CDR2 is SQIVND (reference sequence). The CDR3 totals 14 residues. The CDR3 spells CASSLGLAASEQFF. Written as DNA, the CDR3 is TGTGCCAGTAGTCTGGGACTAGCTGCCAGTGAGCAGTTCTTC.

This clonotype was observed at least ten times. The DNA of the CDR3 is TGTGCCAGCAGCCCCCGGACAGGGAAGGACATTCAGTACTTC. Protein sequence: CASSPRTGKDIQYF. J is TRBJ2-4 and V is TRBV3-1; 8 nucleotides agree with TRBD1. The CDR3 covers 14 residues. CDR1 and CDR2 (germline): LGHDT, YNNKEL (reference sequence). J lost 8 bases, V lost 4 bases, and 7 bases had no gene match.

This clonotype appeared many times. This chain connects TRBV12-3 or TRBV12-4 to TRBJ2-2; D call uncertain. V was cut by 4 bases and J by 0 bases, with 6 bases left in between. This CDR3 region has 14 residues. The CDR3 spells CASSSGANTGELFF. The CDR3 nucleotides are TGTGCCAGCAGTTCCGGAGCGAACACCGGGGAGCTGTTTTTT.

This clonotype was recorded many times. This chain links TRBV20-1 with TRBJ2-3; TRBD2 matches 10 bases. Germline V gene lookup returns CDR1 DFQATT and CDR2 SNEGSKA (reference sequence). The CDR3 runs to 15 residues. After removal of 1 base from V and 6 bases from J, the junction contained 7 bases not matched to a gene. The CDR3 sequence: CSARGLAGVKDTQYF. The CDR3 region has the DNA TGCAGTGCTAGAGGCCTAGCGGGGGTGAAGGATACGCAGTATTTT.

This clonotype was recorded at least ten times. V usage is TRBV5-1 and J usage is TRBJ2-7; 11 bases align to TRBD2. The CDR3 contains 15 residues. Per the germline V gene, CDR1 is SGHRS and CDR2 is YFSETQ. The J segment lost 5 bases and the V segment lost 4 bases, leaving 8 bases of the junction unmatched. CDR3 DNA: TGCGCCAGCAGCCCAATAGCGGGAGGGCCGGACGAGCAGTACTTC. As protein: CASSPIAGGPDEQYF.

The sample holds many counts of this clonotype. CDR3 bases: TGTGCCAGCAGCTTAAAACCCCGACTAGCGGGGGCCTACAATGAGCAGTTCTTC. Protein product: CASSLKPRLAGAYNEQFF. The chain recombines TRBV7-3 with TRBJ2-1, with TRBD2 matching 12 bases. There are 18 residues in the CDR3. Per the germline V gene, CDR1 is SGHTA and CDR2 is FQGTGA. With V trimmed by 1 base and J by 2 bases, 6 bases remained unmatched.

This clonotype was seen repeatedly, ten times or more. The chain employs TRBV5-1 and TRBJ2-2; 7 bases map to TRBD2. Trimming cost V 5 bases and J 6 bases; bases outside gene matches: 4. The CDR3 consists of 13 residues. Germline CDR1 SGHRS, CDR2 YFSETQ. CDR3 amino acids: CASSLREAGELFF. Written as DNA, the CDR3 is TGCGCCAGCAGTCTACGGGAGGCCGGGGAGCTGTTTTTT.

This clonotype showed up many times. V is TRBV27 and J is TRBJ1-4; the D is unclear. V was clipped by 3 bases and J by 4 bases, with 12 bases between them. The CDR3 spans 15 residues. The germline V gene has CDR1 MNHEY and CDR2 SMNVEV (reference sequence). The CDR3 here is CASSFVMAGNEKLFF. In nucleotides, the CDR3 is TGTGCCAGCAGTTTCGTCATGGCGGGTAATGAAAAACTGTTTTTT.

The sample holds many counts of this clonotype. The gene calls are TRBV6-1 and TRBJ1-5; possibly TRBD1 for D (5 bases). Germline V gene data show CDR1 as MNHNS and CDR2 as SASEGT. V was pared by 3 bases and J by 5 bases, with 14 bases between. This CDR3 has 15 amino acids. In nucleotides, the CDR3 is TGTGCCAGCAGTGATCCAGGGAATTTTGATCAGCCCCAGCATTTT. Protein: CASSDPGNFDQPQHF.

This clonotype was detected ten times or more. CDR3 DNA: TGTGCCAGCTCACCGACGGGACAGGGGGTTGGTAAAACTGAAGCTTTCTTT. Translated, it gives CASSPTGQGVGKTEAFF. The rearrangement joins TRBV18 to TRBJ1-1, with TRBD1 matching over 11 bases. CDR1 is KGHSH and CDR2 is LQKENI in the germline V gene. The CDR3 runs to 17 residues. The V gene end was trimmed by 3 bases and the J gene end by 5 bases; junction bases not matched to a gene: 11. Supplemented by reference TRBV18 and TRBJ1-1, the full variable domain reads NAGVMQNPRHLVRRRGQEARLRCSPMKGHSHVYWYRQLPEEGLKFMVYLQKENIIDESGMPKERFSAEFPKEGPSILRIQQVVRGDSAAYFCASSPTGQGVGKTEAFFGQGTRLTVV.

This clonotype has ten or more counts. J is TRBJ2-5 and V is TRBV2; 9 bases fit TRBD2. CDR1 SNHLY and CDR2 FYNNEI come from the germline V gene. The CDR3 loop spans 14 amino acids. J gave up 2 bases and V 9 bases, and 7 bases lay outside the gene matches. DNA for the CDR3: TGTGCCAGTGGCGGGGCGGGGGGGCAAGAGACCCAGTACTTC. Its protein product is CASGGAGGQETQYF.